This T cell receptor beta chain was sequenced for a study of siplizumab effects on memory and regulatory T cells. Sequence data were generated for unstimulated naive, memory, effector memory and TEMRA subsets in three donor pairs. Study conclusions and caveats: Memory cells seemed less diverse than naive T cells, which seemed major alloresponse contributors.

V was clipped by 1 base and J by 2 bases, with 12 bases between them. The CDR3 consists of 14 residues. The V gene's germline CDR1 is GTSNPN and CDR2 SVGIG (reference sequence). The repertoire was sequenced with immunoSEQ multiplex PCR; TCRdb's copy has only in-frame clones and lacks some. The table includes about 56,000 clones, around 97% detected once. Worth noting for this clone: Its matching antigen is unknown.

The chain links TRBV30 to TRBJ2-7; D is possibly TRBD1 (5 bases). This clonotype was obtained from a human donor in good health. The specimen was naive CD8+ T cells sorted from blood. CDR3 protein: CAWSGLGVTYEQYF. CDR3 DNA: TGTGCCTGGAGTGGTTTAGGGGTTACCTACGAGCAGTACTTC.